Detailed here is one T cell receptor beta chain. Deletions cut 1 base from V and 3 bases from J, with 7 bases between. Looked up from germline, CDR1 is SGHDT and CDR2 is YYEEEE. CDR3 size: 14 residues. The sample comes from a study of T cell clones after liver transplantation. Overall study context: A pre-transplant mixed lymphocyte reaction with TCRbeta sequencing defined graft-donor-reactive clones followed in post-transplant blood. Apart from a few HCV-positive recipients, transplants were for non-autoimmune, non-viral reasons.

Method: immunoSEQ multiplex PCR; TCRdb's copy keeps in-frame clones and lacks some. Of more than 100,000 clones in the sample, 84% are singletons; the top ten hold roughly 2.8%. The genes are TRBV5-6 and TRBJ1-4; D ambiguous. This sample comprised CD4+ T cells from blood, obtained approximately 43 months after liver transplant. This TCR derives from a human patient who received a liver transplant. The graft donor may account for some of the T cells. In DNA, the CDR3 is TGTGCCAGCAGCTTGAATGGTGCTAATGAAAAACTGTTTTTT. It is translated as CASSLNGANEKLFF. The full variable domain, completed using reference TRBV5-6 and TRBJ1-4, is DAGVTQSPTHLIKTRGQQVTLRCSPKSGHDTVSWYQQALGQGPQFIFQYYEEEERQRGNFPDRFSGHQFPNYSSELNVNALLLGDSALYLCASSLNGANEKLFFGSGTQLSVL.